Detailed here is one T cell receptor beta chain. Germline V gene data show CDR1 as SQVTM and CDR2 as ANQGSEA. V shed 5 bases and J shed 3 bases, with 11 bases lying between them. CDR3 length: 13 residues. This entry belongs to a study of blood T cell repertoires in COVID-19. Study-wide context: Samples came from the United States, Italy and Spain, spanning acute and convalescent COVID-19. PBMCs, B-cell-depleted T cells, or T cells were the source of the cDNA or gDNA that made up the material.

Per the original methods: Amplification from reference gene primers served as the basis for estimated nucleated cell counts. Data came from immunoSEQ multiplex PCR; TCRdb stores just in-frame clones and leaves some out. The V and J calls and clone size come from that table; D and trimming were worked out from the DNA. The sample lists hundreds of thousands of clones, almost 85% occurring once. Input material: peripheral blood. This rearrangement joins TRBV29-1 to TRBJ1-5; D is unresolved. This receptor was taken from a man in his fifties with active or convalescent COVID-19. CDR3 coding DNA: TGCAGCGTTCTGGATCGGGTCAATCAGCCCCAGCATTTT. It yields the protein CSVLDRVNQPQHF.